This TCR beta chain is from a study of blood T cells in healthy people across ages. Study-level information: T cells yielded about one barcoded beta molecule per two cells through template switching. General study points: No conclusive comparison of naive versus antigen-experienced cells was possible with unsorted PBMCs.

The CDR3 runs 11 residues. V lost 3 bases, J lost 5 bases, and 7 bases lay in between. The germline V gene has CDR1 DFQATT and CDR2 SNEGSKA (reference sequence). About this clonotype itself: What it binds is unknown.

It was about 9.4 milliliters of peripheral blood that were drawn from each donor. Combining a sample-barcoded 5' primer with a J-beta primer mix, a second PCR ran for 7 to 11 cycles. TCRdb reanalysed the 5' RACE reads using MiXCR and keeps one entry per CDR3 protein. Of approximately 290,000 distinct CDR3 sequences in the sample, 27% were seen once. The gene calls are TRBV20-1 and TRBJ2-5; D ambiguous. The sequence came from a woman aged 70-85 years in good health. The sequenced sample consisted of blood. CDR3 DNA sequence: TGCAGTGCTAGGGACCGTGAGACCCAGTACTTC. This translates into CSARDRETQYF.